This T cell receptor (beta chain) was captured by sequencing in a study of T cells in Graves' hyperthyroidism and ophthalmopathy. Newly diagnosed hyperthyroidism patients aged 18 to 65 years had disease lasting under 2 months. CDR3 length: 16 residues. CDR1 is SEHNR and CDR2 is FQNEAQ in the germline V gene (reference sequence). V trimming: 2 bases; J trimming: 4 bases; junction bases outside the gene matches: 5. This clonotype appeared many times. Its specificity is not known. Using RNA transcripts as the source, TCR beta CDR3 regions were amplified. The TCR CDR3 was amplified in a first-round RT-PCR using the HTBI primer set. TCRdb processed the multiplex PCR reads anew with MiXCR; each CDR3 protein has one entry. Among some 300,000 distinct CDR3 sequences listed, roughly an eighth were seen once. General study results and limits: It was a median about 7.1 months before onset that the model predicted ophthalmopathy. Blood shared most expanded thyroid clonotypes above 0.001. Stable hyperthyroidism was told apart from ophthalmopathy by a model built on 13 V-J features.

The receptor comes from a woman in her thirties or forties with Graves' hyperthyroidism. Sequences were obtained from blood. The V gene is TRBV7-9, the J gene TRBJ2-5; TRBD2 aligns across 12 bases. The CDR3 region is CASSLRSSGRGETQYF. In nucleotides, the CDR3 is TGTGCCAGCAGCTTACGTTCTAGCGGGAGGGGAGAGACCCAGTACTTC.